The 23 T cell receptor beta chains below come from one sample, sequenced in a study of blood T cell repertoires in COVID-19. TCRdb's copy holds only in-frame clones and misses some; the assay was immunoSEQ multiplex PCR. The sample carries about 260,000 clones, roughly 88% recorded once. Input material: PBMCs or T cells enriched from blood (not recorded which). The receptor set was obtained from a woman aged 50 to 60 who had recovered from COVID-19.

J is TRBJ1-5 and V is TRBV6-5; 10 nucleotides line up with TRBD1. V was pared by 5 bases and J by 7 bases, with 8 bases of the junction left unmatched. CDR1 MNHEY and CDR2 SVGAGI come from the germline V gene. This CDR3 is 15 amino acids long. This CDR3 reads CASSRGTGVWQPQHF. In nucleotides, the CDR3 is TGTGCCAGCAGTAGAGGGACAGGGGTATGGCAGCCCCAGCATTTT.

This clone was recorded once. This rearrangement joins TRBV20-1 to TRBJ1-1; D perhaps matches TRBD1 (5 bases). Germline V gives CDR1 DFQATT, CDR2 SNEGSKA (reference sequence). V gave up 3 bases and J gave up 4 bases, with 18 bases separating them. CDR3 length: 15 residues. The CDR3 coding sequence is TGCAGTGCTAGTGGGTGGCAGGGCTCCTCCACTGAAGCTTTCTTT. Protein sequence: CSASGWQGSSTEAFF.

The V call is TRBV7-8, the J call TRBJ2-2; D might be TRBD2 (6 bases). Germline assignment: CDR1 SGHVS and CDR2 FQNEAQ. Deletions cut 3 bases from V and 3 bases from J, with 17 bases between. The CDR3 extends over 17 amino acids. This CDR3 reads CASSFSRTGSDTGELFF. CDR3 bases: TGTGCCAGCAGCTTTTCACGTACCGGGAGCGACACCGGGGAGCTGTTTTTT.

In its sample, this clone was seen once. The chain uses TRBV7-9 and TRBJ1-5; a possible D gene is TRBD1 (6 bases). Germline V gene sequence: CDR1 SEHNR, CDR2 FQNEAQ (reference sequence). The V end was cut by 3 bases, the J end by 1 base, with 10 bases between. The CDR3 length is 15 residues. The CDR3 sequence is CASSFGGLSNQPQHF. CDR3 in DNA: TGTGCCAGCAGCTTCGGGGGGCTGAGCAATCAGCCCCAGCATTTT.

The chain couples TRBV9 to TRBJ2-6; D not certain. V was pared by 4 bases and J by 0 bases, with 11 bases between. The germline V gene encodes CDR1 SGDLS and CDR2 YYNGEE. The CDR3 totals 16 residues. The CDR3: CASSKLSYSGANVLTF. CDR3 in DNA: TGTGCCAGCAGCAAACTTAGTTACTCTGGGGCCAACGTCCTGACTTTC.

The V gene is TRBV4-3, the J gene TRBJ2-2; D is uncertain. V lost 0 bases and J 7 bases, leaving 6 bases between the germline ends. The CDR3 is made up of 13 amino acids. Germline V gene lookup returns CDR1 LGHNA and CDR2 YSLEER. The CDR3 region is CASSQDRSGELFF. The CDR3 DNA is TGCGCCAGCAGCCAAGATAGAAGCGGGGAGCTGTTTTTT.

This chain uses TRBV4-2 with TRBJ2-5; 11 nucleotides align to TRBD2. This CDR3 is 18 amino acids long. V was clipped by 0 bases and J by 0 bases; unmatched bases: 6. In germline, CDR1 is LGHNA, CDR2 YNFKEQ. CDR3 region: CASSQEFLAGGNQETQYF. CDR3 DNA: TGTGCCAGCAGCCAAGAATTCCTAGCGGGAGGCAACCAAGAGACCCAGTACTTC.

The chain recombines TRBV7-9 with TRBJ1-3, with D possibly being TRBD1 (6 bases). V was trimmed by 1 base and J by 1 base, leaving 8 bases between them. The CDR3 runs 15 residues. Germline V CDR1 and CDR2: SEHNR, FQNEAQ (reference sequence). DNA of the CDR3: TGTGCCAGCAGCTTAGTAACAGGGTCTGGAAACACCATATATTTT. Translated, it gives CASSLVTGSGNTIYF.

The chain employs TRBV4-3 and TRBJ2-1; the match to TRBD1 covers 7 bases. J gave up 5 bases and V 1 base, and 5 bases lay outside the gene matches. Germline CDR1 LGHNA, CDR2 YSLEER. The CDR3 has 15 amino acids. CDR3 residues: CASSQAKGADNEQFF. Written as DNA, the CDR3 is TGCGCCAGCAGCCAAGCGAAGGGGGCTGACAATGAGCAGTTCTTC.

The sample holds one count of this clone. The chain carries TRBV19 and TRBJ1-1; maybe TRBD1 (5 bases). This CDR3 has 13 amino acids. Trimming shortened V by 6 bases and J by 2 bases, and 10 bases separated the two germline ends. From germline, CDR1 is LNHDA and CDR2 SQIVND (reference sequence). CDR3 sequence (DNA): TGTGCCAGTAGACCGACAGATAACACTGAAGCTTTCTTT. Translation gives CASRPTDNTEAFF. The full variable domain, with the rest looked up from reference TRBV19 and TRBJ1-1, is DGGITQSPKYLFRKEGQNVTLSCEQNLNHDAMYWYRQDPGQGLRLIYYSQIVNDFQKGDIAEGYSVSREKKESFPLTVTSAQKNPTAFYLCASRPTDNTEAFFGQGTRLTVV.

The V and J genes are TRBV6-2 or TRBV6-3 and TRBJ2-3; 8 bases map to TRBD2. CDR3 length equals 17 residues. With 0 bases clipped from V and 4 bases from J, the junction kept 9 bases outside the gene matches. Germline lookup yields CDR1 MNHEY and CDR2 SVGEGT. CDR3 region: CASSYSGAGALSDTQYF. The CDR3 DNA reads as TGTGCCAGCAGTTACTCGGGAGCGGGAGCTCTCTCAGATACGCAGTATTTT.

The V gene is TRBV28, the J gene TRBJ2-7; perhaps TRBD1 as D (6 bases). CDR3 length: 16 residues. Per the germline V gene, CDR1 is MDHEN and CDR2 is SYDVKM. V dropped 5 bases and J dropped 3 bases, with 20 bases sitting between them. This CDR3 reads CASSPRSQGLGYEQYF. CDR3 DNA: TGTGCCAGCAGTCCAAGGTCTCAGGGGTTAGGCTACGAGCAGTACTTC. Looking up the rest from reference TRBV28 and TRBJ2-7 gives the full variable domain: DVKVTQSSRYLVKRTGEKVFLECVQDMDHENMFWYRQDPGLGLRLIYFSYDVKMKEKGDIPEGYSVSREKKERFSLILESASTNQTSMYLCASSPRSQGLGYEQYFGPGTRLTVT.

This clone was seen more than once but under ten times. The V and J genes are TRBV4-1 and TRBJ1-1, with D possibly TRBD1 on 5 matching bases. The CDR3 is 14 residues long. Germline V gives CDR1 MGHRA, CDR2 YSYEKL. The germline V and J ends were trimmed by 1 base and 0 bases, with 6 bases remaining between them. CDR3 amino acids: CASSQGDLNTEAFF. The CDR3 DNA reads TGCGCCAGCAGCCAAGGGGACTTGAACACTGAAGCTTTCTTT.

This chain joins TRBV4-3 and TRBJ2-1; possible D gene TRBD2, 5 bases. With 4 bases removed from V and 8 bases from J, the gap between germline ends came to 18 bases. The CDR3 spans 15 residues. In germline, CDR1 is LGHNA, CDR2 YSLEER. CDR3 bases: TGCGCCAGCAGCCGTGGACTGTCCAAGGGCGATGAGCAGTTCTTC. Translation gives CASSRGLSKGDEQFF.

The CDR3 DNA sequence: TGTGCCAGCAGGCCCCAGGGACTAGCGGGAGAGGCCGAGCAGTACTTC. It is translated as CASRPQGLAGEAEQYF. The chain combines TRBV2 with TRBJ2-7; 14 positions agree with TRBD2. This CDR3 has 16 residues. The trim removed 6 bases at V and 6 bases at J, leaving 10 bases unmatched. CDR1 and CDR2 from the germline V gene are SNHLY and FYNNEI.

This clone was detected only once. The chain joins TRBV4-2 to TRBJ2-1; perhaps TRBD2 as D (6 bases). Trimming shortened V by 0 bases and J by 4 bases, and 16 bases separated the two germline ends. This CDR3 comprises 17 residues. Germline values: CDR1 LGHNA, CDR2 YNFKEQ. CDR3 region: CASSQDRGGLGYNEQFF. The CDR3 DNA is TGTGCCAGCAGCCAAGATAGGGGAGGTTTAGGGTACAATGAGCAGTTCTTC.

V is TRBV5-4 and J is TRBJ2-3; perhaps TRBD2 as D (7 bases). Trimming removed 4 bases from V and 2 bases from J, with 17 bases in between. CDR1 and CDR2 (germline): SGHNT, YYREEE (reference sequence). The CDR3 length is 16 residues. CDR3 DNA: TGTGCCAGCAGCCCGCTGGGCGGGGGCGACACAGATACGCAGTATTTT. Translation gives CASSPLGGGDTDTQYF.

The V call is TRBV19, the J call TRBJ2-6; D possibly corresponds to TRBD1 (6 bases). Trimming cost V 5 bases and J 1 base, with 15 bases left between them. CDR3 length: 17 residues. The V gene's germline CDR1 is LNHDA and CDR2 SQIVND (reference sequence). The CDR3 here is CASSLGQPASGANVLTF. CDR3 sequence (DNA): TGTGCCAGTAGTCTTGGACAGCCCGCTTCTGGGGCCAACGTCCTGACTTTC.

The chain is built from TRBV5-1 and TRBJ2-3; 8 bases map to TRBD2. The CDR3 covers 16 residues. Germline V gene lookup returns CDR1 SGHRS and CDR2 YFSETQ. V gave up 0 bases and J gave up 5 bases; unmatched junction bases: 8. CDR3 protein: CASSLGGTSGVDTQYF. In DNA, the CDR3 is TGCGCCAGCAGCTTGGGAGGGACTAGTGGAGTAGATACGCAGTATTTT.

V is TRBV5-1 and J is TRBJ1-4; 9 bases agree with TRBD1. This CDR3 is built from 16 residues. V lost 2 bases, J lost 8 bases, and 10 bases stayed unmatched. Germline-derived CDR1 and CDR2 are SGHRS and YFSETQ. The CDR3 region is CASSFGTGLYEEKLFF. The CDR3 nucleotides read TGCGCCAGCAGCTTCGGGACAGGGCTTTATGAAGAAAAACTGTTTTTT. Complete variable domain (other parts from reference TRBV5-1 and TRBJ1-4): KAGVTQTPRYLIKTRGQQVTLSCSPISGHRSVSWYQQTPGQGLQFLFEYFSETQRNKGNFPGRFSGRQFSNSRSEMNVSTLELGDSALYLCASSFGTGLYEEKLFFGSGTQLSVL.

V gene TRBV18 combines with J gene TRBJ2-7; 8 nucleotides line up with TRBD2. Unmatched junction bases numbered 8, after V lost 0 bases and J lost 4 bases. The CDR3 length is 16 residues. The germline V gene has CDR1 KGHSH and CDR2 LQKENI. CDR3 loop: CASSPPRSGSMYEQYF. CDR3 DNA sequence: TGTGCCAGCTCACCACCACGAAGCGGGAGTATGTACGAGCAGTACTTC.

This clone was seen just once. This chain connects TRBV28 to TRBJ1-1; D gene unclear. Looked up from germline, CDR1 is MDHEN and CDR2 is SYDVKM. The CDR3 runs to 11 residues. Trimming took 4 bases from V and 4 from J, leaving 4 bases between them. CDR3 region: CASSSFTEAFF. Here the CDR3 DNA reads TGTGCCAGCAGTTCTTTCACTGAAGCTTTCTTT.

The V gene is TRBV5-4, the J gene TRBJ1-2; 7 bases align to TRBD1. The CDR3 runs 15 residues. J gave up 1 base and V 5 bases, and 8 bases lay outside the gene matches. The germline gives CDR1 SGHNT, CDR2 YYREEE (reference sequence). The CDR3 sequence is CASRPGDRINYGYTF. The CDR3 DNA reads TGTGCCAGCAGACCCGGGGACAGAATTAACTATGGCTACACCTTC.